Listed below are T cell receptor beta chains from one sample, sequenced in a study of T-cell reconstitution after alpha-beta-depleted transplantation in children. Each CDR3 protein gets one entry after TCRdb re-called the PCR reads with MiXCR. The sample lists hundreds of thousands of distinct CDR3 sequences; about 12% were seen once. Sequencing used PBMCs, obtained before TCRalphabeta/CD19-depleted stem cell transplant. Receptors originate from a girl aged 2 to 10 with congenital amegakaryocytic thrombocytopenia, due to receive a stem cell transplant. Both conserved end residues are part of each CDR3. Each record gives: CDR3 DNA, CDR3 protein, D gene, clone size, V gene, J gene. A D gene is named only where the DNA matches it firmly. Where a row states a size, it is once, few, many or the class of an expanded clone; other rows omit it.

cdr3_nt: TGCAGCTTAAGGAAGAAGAACACTGAAGCTTTCTTT
cdr3_aa: CSLRKKNTEAFF
d_call: NA
clone_size: NA
v_call: TRBV29-1
j_call: TRBJ1-1

cdr3_nt: TGCAGCGTTTCCTTTTTGGTCGGGACCACAGATACGCAGTATTTT
cdr3_aa: CSVSFLVGTTDTQYF
d_call: NA
clone_size: NA
v_call: TRBV29-1
j_call: TRBJ2-3

cdr3_nt: TGTGCCAGCAGCTTTTTGGACAGGAACCAAGAGACCCAGTACTTC
cdr3_aa: CASSFLDRNQETQYF
d_call: TRBD1
clone_size: NA
v_call: TRBV5-6
j_call: TRBJ2-5

cdr3_nt: TGTGCCAGCAGTTTATTGGACAGGGATTGGCAGCCCCAGCATTTT
cdr3_aa: CASSLLDRDWQPQHF
d_call: TRBD1
clone_size: NA
v_call: TRBV12-3/TRBV12-4
j_call: TRBJ1-5

cdr3_nt: TGCAGTGCTAGCGAAACAGGAAGTTTTAGGGCGGATACGCAGTATTTT
cdr3_aa: CSASETGSFRADTQYF
d_call: NA
clone_size: NA
v_call: TRBV20-1
j_call: TRBJ2-3

cdr3_nt: TGTGCCAGCCGGAGACCCTCGGGGGATCAGCCCCAGCATTTT
cdr3_aa: CASRRPSGDQPQHF
d_call: NA
clone_size: NA
v_call: TRBV6-1
j_call: TRBJ1-5

cdr3_nt: TGCGCCAGCAGCTTGGTTCTGCGGGAGTTTGGTGCCTACGAGCAGTACTTC
cdr3_aa: CASSLVLREFGAYEQYF
d_call: TRBD2
clone_size: many
v_call: TRBV5-1
j_call: TRBJ2-7

cdr3_nt: TGTGCCAGCAAGACGGACAGCTACCAAGAGACCCAGTACTTC
cdr3_aa: CASKTDSYQETQYF
d_call: NA
clone_size: many
v_call: TRBV2
j_call: TRBJ2-5

cdr3_nt: TGTGCCAGCAGCCTCACGGCGACCTCGGGTGAGCAGTACTTC
cdr3_aa: CASSLTATSGEQYF
d_call: NA
clone_size: NA
v_call: TRBV12-3/TRBV12-4
j_call: TRBJ2-7

cdr3_nt: TGTGCCAGCAGCTCTATATCTGGCGGGGAGCTGTTTTTT
cdr3_aa: CASSSISGGELFF
d_call: NA
clone_size: NA
v_call: TRBV7-2
j_call: TRBJ2-2

cdr3_nt: TGTGCCGCCCCAGTGACAGGGGACACCGGGGAGCTGTTTTTT
cdr3_aa: CAAPVTGDTGELFF
d_call: TRBD1
clone_size: many
v_call: TRBV10-3
j_call: TRBJ2-2

cdr3_nt: TGCAGTGCTACCCTGGGGGCGGGAGGATACGAGCAGTACTTC
cdr3_aa: CSATLGAGGYEQYF
d_call: TRBD2
clone_size: few
v_call: TRBV20-1
j_call: TRBJ2-7

cdr3_nt: TGTGCCAGCTCACCTGGACAGATCGACTATGGCTACACCTTC
cdr3_aa: CASSPGQIDYGYTF
d_call: NA
clone_size: few
v_call: TRBV18
j_call: TRBJ1-2

cdr3_nt: TGCAGTGCTAGAGCAGGGAAGAGGGGCTTAAATTCACCCCTCCACTTT
cdr3_aa: CSARAGKRGLNSPLHF
d_call: NA
clone_size: many
v_call: TRBV20-1
j_call: TRBJ1-6

cdr3_nt: TGCAGTGCCGAATCCCGGAAAAACATTCAGTACTTC
cdr3_aa: CSAESRKNIQYF
d_call: NA
clone_size: few
v_call: TRBV20-1
j_call: TRBJ2-4

cdr3_nt: TGTGCCAGCAGCTTAGGGGCTAGCGATCCGTACTTC
cdr3_aa: CASSLGASDPYF
d_call: NA
clone_size: few
v_call: TRBV7-9
j_call: TRBJ2-7

cdr3_nt: TGCAGTGCCCTTTCAACGGGACTAGCAATAAGTGAAACGCAGTTCTTC
cdr3_aa: CSALSTGLAISETQFF
d_call: TRBD2
clone_size: NA
v_call: TRBV20-1
j_call: TRBJ2-1

cdr3_nt: TGTGCCAGCAGCGTAGCAGGTAGCGGGGAGCAGTTCTTC
cdr3_aa: CASSVAGSGEQFF
d_call: TRBD2
clone_size: many
v_call: TRBV9
j_call: TRBJ2-1

cdr3_nt: TGTGCCAGTAGGCCGGGGCCTCTGGGGGCCCAGCATTTT
cdr3_aa: CASRPGPLGAQHF
d_call: NA
clone_size: few
v_call: TRBV19
j_call: TRBJ1-5

cdr3_nt: TGTGCCAGCAGACCCCATCGGGCTCCGTCAGATACGCAGTATTTT
cdr3_aa: CASRPHRAPSDTQYF
d_call: NA
clone_size: many
v_call: TRBV6-1
j_call: TRBJ2-3

cdr3_nt: TGTGCCAGCAGTTACAAAGGGGTAGGAAGCGGGAGTTTAGGCGAGCAGTTCTTC
cdr3_aa: CASSYKGVGSGSLGEQFF
d_call: TRBD2
clone_size: few
v_call: TRBV6-5
j_call: TRBJ2-1

cdr3_nt: TGCGCCAGCAGCTTCGGGACGGCGACTTATCGGTCCTACGAGCAGTACTTC
cdr3_aa: CASSFGTATYRSYEQYF
d_call: NA
clone_size: few
v_call: TRBV5-1
j_call: TRBJ2-7

cdr3_nt: TGTGCCATTCGGCCGGGACAGAGCTACGAGCAGTACTTC
cdr3_aa: CAIRPGQSYEQYF
d_call: TRBD1
clone_size: many
v_call: TRBV10-3
j_call: TRBJ2-7

cdr3_nt: TGCAGTGCTAGTTGGGCCGTTGATCAGCCCCAGCATTTT
cdr3_aa: CSASWAVDQPQHF
d_call: NA
clone_size: few
v_call: TRBV20-1
j_call: TRBJ1-5

cdr3_nt: TGCGCCAGCAGCCACTGGGGCGGTGGGTTGTTTGCTTTCTTT
cdr3_aa: CASSHWGGGLFAFF
d_call: NA
clone_size: many
v_call: TRBV4-1
j_call: TRBJ1-1

cdr3_nt: TGCAGTGCTAGGGCACAGGGGACTGGGTCACCCCTCCACTTT
cdr3_aa: CSARAQGTGSPLHF
d_call: TRBD1
clone_size: many
v_call: TRBV20-1
j_call: TRBJ1-6

cdr3_nt: TGTGCCAGCAGTGGGTCTAGCGGGATTTTATATGAGCAGTTCTTC
cdr3_aa: CASSGSSGILYEQFF
d_call: TRBD2
clone_size: NA
v_call: TRBV25-1
j_call: TRBJ2-1

cdr3_nt: TGCAGTGCTAGAGAATGGGAAGCTGGGGAGCTGTTTTTT
cdr3_aa: CSAREWEAGELFF
d_call: NA
clone_size: many
v_call: TRBV20-1
j_call: TRBJ2-2

cdr3_nt: TGTGCCAGCAGCCAAGAACCGGCAGGGTCCTACAATGAGCAGTTCTTC
cdr3_aa: CASSQEPAGSYNEQFF
d_call: NA
clone_size: NA
v_call: TRBV3-1
j_call: TRBJ2-1

cdr3_nt: TGTGCCAGCACCGTAGACAGGGAACAAGAGACCCAGTACTTC
cdr3_aa: CASTVDREQETQYF
d_call: TRBD1
clone_size: many
v_call: TRBV12-3/TRBV12-4
j_call: TRBJ2-5

cdr3_nt: TGTGCCAGCAGCTTGAAACACCGAAATTCCTATGGCTACACCTTC
cdr3_aa: CASSLKHRNSYGYTF
d_call: NA
clone_size: NA
v_call: TRBV5-5
j_call: TRBJ1-2

cdr3_nt: TGCGCCAGCAGCTTCGCCAGGAGGGCAGATACGCAGTATTTT
cdr3_aa: CASSFARRADTQYF
d_call: NA
clone_size: many
v_call: TRBV5-1
j_call: TRBJ2-3

cdr3_nt: TGTGCCAGCAGCTTGATCCCAGCCAATTCCGACGAGCAGTACTTC
cdr3_aa: CASSLIPANSDEQYF
d_call: NA
clone_size: few
v_call: TRBV5-5
j_call: TRBJ2-7

cdr3_nt: TGCGCCAGCAGCGGGGGGTCTGGAAACACCATATATTTT
cdr3_aa: CASSGGSGNTIYF
d_call: NA
clone_size: many
v_call: TRBV5-1
j_call: TRBJ1-3

cdr3_nt: TGTGCCAGCAGCTTAGTATACTCCGAGCAGTACTTC
cdr3_aa: CASSLVYSEQYF
d_call: NA
clone_size: NA
v_call: TRBV11-2
j_call: TRBJ2-7

cdr3_nt: TGCGCCAGCAGCCCTTGGACTAGCGGGCAGACAGATACGCAGTATTTT
cdr3_aa: CASSPWTSGQTDTQYF
d_call: TRBD2
clone_size: few
v_call: TRBV5-1
j_call: TRBJ2-3

cdr3_nt: TGCAGTGCTAGAGATCCTCGACTAGCGGGAAAAGTAAATGAGCAGTTCTTC
cdr3_aa: CSARDPRLAGKVNEQFF
d_call: TRBD2
clone_size: NA
v_call: TRBV20-1
j_call: TRBJ2-1

cdr3_nt: TGTGCCAGCTCACCTGAAAATTCACCCCTCCACTTT
cdr3_aa: CASSPENSPLHF
d_call: NA
clone_size: many
v_call: TRBV18
j_call: TRBJ1-6

cdr3_nt: TGCGCCAGCAGGGCGGGACTAGCGGGTGACAATGAGCAGTTCTTC
cdr3_aa: CASRAGLAGDNEQFF
d_call: TRBD2
clone_size: few
v_call: TRBV5-1
j_call: TRBJ2-1

cdr3_nt: TGTGCCATCAGGGCTGGGGACTCATGGTCCTACGAGCAGTACTTC
cdr3_aa: CAIRAGDSWSYEQYF
d_call: NA
clone_size: NA
v_call: TRBV10-3
j_call: TRBJ2-7

cdr3_nt: TGTGCCAGCAGTCCCCTGACAGGGACGAACATTCAGTACTTC
cdr3_aa: CASSPLTGTNIQYF
d_call: TRBD1
clone_size: many
v_call: TRBV6-1
j_call: TRBJ2-4

cdr3_nt: TGTGCCACCAGCCAGGCCCGACAGGGTGTCTCGGGTGTCAAGTACTACGAGCAGTACTTC
cdr3_aa: CATSQARQGVSGVKYYEQYF
d_call: TRBD1
clone_size: NA
v_call: TRBV3-1
j_call: TRBJ2-7

cdr3_nt: TGTGCCAGCAGCCGACCCGGACTAGAGTACAATGAGCAGTTCTTC
cdr3_aa: CASSRPGLEYNEQFF
d_call: TRBD2
clone_size: NA
v_call: TRBV7-6
j_call: TRBJ2-1

cdr3_nt: TGCAGTGCTAGAGATTTGGGACTAGCTGTTCTCAATGAGCAGTTCTTC
cdr3_aa: CSARDLGLAVLNEQFF
d_call: TRBD2
clone_size: NA
v_call: TRBV20-1
j_call: TRBJ2-1

cdr3_nt: TGTGCCACCAGCAGAGACCTATCAGCCCCCGTACAGGAGACCCAGTACTTC
cdr3_aa: CATSRDLSAPVQETQYF
d_call: NA
clone_size: few
v_call: TRBV15
j_call: TRBJ2-5

cdr3_nt: TGCGCCAGCAGCTCTCTAGGATGGTCAACCTACGAGCAGTACTTC
cdr3_aa: CASSSLGWSTYEQYF
d_call: NA
clone_size: many
v_call: TRBV5-1
j_call: TRBJ2-7

cdr3_nt: TGTGCCAGCAGCTTAGATAAACTAGCGGAGCCCACCGGGGAGCTGTTTTTT
cdr3_aa: CASSLDKLAEPTGELFF
d_call: TRBD2
clone_size: few
v_call: TRBV11-2
j_call: TRBJ2-2

cdr3_nt: TGTGCCAGCAGTTATTCCGGGAGGGCCGGAGAGACCCAGTACTTC
cdr3_aa: CASSYSGRAGETQYF
d_call: TRBD2
clone_size: many
v_call: TRBV6-5
j_call: TRBJ2-5

cdr3_nt: TGCAGCGTGGTCGGGACTAGCGGGGTCCGGAGGGGTTATGAGCAGTTCTTC
cdr3_aa: CSVVGTSGVRRGYEQFF
d_call: TRBD2
clone_size: many
v_call: TRBV29-1
j_call: TRBJ2-1

cdr3_nt: TGCGCCAGCAGCATGGGACCCCGGGACACCTCCTACAATGAGCAGTTCTTC
cdr3_aa: CASSMGPRDTSYNEQFF
d_call: NA
clone_size: few
v_call: TRBV5-1
j_call: TRBJ2-1

cdr3_nt: TGTGCCAGCAGCTTTGGACTAGCCACCACCTACGAGCAGTACTTC
cdr3_aa: CASSFGLATTYEQYF
d_call: TRBD2
clone_size: NA
v_call: TRBV5-4
j_call: TRBJ2-7

cdr3_nt: TGCGCCAGCAGCTTGTCACTGAGACTGGGGACAGGGGGAAATACGCAGTATTTT
cdr3_aa: CASSLSLRLGTGGNTQYF
d_call: TRBD1
clone_size: NA
v_call: TRBV5-1
j_call: TRBJ2-3

cdr3_nt: TGCAGTGCTAGAGATAATTGGGCGGGAGTACTCGAGCAGTTCTTC
cdr3_aa: CSARDNWAGVLEQFF
d_call: TRBD2
clone_size: many
v_call: TRBV20-1
j_call: TRBJ2-1

cdr3_nt: TGCGCCAGCAGCTTAAGACTAGCGGGAGATGCTAGCACAGATACGCAGTATTTT
cdr3_aa: CASSLRLAGDASTDTQYF
d_call: TRBD2
clone_size: NA
v_call: TRBV5-1
j_call: TRBJ2-3

cdr3_nt: TGTGCTTATGACCAATCCACTGAAGCTTTCTTT
cdr3_aa: CAYDQSTEAFF
d_call: NA
clone_size: many
v_call: TRBV7-9
j_call: TRBJ1-1

cdr3_nt: TGTGCCAGCAGCTTAGTTTTGGATCTGGAGACCCAGTACTTC
cdr3_aa: CASSLVLDLETQYF
d_call: NA
clone_size: many
v_call: TRBV7-8
j_call: TRBJ2-5